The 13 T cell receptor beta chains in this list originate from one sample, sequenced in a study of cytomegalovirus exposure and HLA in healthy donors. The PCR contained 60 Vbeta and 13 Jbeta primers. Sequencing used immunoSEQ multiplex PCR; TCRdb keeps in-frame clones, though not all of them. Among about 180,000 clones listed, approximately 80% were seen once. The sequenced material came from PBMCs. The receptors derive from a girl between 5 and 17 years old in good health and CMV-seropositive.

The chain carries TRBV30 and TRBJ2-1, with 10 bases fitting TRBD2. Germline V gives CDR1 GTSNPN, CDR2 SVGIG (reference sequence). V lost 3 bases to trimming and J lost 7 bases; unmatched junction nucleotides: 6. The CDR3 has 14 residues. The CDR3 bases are TGTGCCTGGAGGGCCTCACTAGCGGGAAATGAGCAGTTCTTC. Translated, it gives CAWRASLAGNEQFF.

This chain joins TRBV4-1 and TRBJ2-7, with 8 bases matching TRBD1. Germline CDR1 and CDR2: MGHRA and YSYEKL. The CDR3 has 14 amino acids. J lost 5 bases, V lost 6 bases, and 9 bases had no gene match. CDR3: CASRVGRGHNEQYF. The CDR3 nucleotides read TGCGCCAGCAGGGTCGGCAGGGGGCATAACGAGCAGTACTTC.

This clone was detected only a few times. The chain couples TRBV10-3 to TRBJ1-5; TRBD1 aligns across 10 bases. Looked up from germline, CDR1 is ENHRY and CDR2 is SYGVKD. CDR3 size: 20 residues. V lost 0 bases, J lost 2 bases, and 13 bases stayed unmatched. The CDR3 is CAISESWDDRGRYGNQPQHF. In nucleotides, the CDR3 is TGTGCCATCAGTGAGTCGTGGGATGACAGGGGGCGATATGGCAATCAGCCCCAGCATTTT.

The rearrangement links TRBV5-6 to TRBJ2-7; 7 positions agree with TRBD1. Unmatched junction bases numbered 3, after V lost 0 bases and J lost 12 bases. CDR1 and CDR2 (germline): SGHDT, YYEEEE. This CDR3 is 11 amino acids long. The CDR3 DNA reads TGTGCCAGCAGCTTGGGGGGACAGCTGTACTTC. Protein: CASSLGGQLYF.

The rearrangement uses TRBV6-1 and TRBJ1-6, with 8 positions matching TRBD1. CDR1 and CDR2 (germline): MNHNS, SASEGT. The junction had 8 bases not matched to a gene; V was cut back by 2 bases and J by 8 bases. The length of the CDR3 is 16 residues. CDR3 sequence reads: CASSEPTGGRYSPLHF. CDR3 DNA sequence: TGTGCCAGCAGTGAACCTACAGGGGGGCGGTATTCACCCCTCCACTTT.

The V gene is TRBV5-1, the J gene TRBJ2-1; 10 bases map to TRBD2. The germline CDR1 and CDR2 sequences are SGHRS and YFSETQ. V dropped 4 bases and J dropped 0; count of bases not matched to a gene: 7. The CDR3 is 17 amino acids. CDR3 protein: CASSLGLAASSYNEQFF. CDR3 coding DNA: TGCGCCAGCAGCCTAGGACTAGCGGCGAGCTCCTACAATGAGCAGTTCTTC.

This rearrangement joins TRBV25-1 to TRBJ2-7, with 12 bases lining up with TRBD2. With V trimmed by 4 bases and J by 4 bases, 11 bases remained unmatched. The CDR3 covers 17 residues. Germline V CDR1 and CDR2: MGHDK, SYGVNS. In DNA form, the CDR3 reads TGTGCCAGCAGTGGGTCTAGCGGGAGGGCCACAGGATACGAGCAGTACTTC. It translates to CASSGSSGRATGYEQYF.

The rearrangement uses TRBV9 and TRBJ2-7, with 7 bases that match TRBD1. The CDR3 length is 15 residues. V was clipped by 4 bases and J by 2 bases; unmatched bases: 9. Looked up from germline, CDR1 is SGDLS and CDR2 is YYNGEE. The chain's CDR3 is CASSPTGVITYEQYF. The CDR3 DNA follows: TGTGCCAGCAGCCCTACAGGGGTTATCACCTACGAGCAGTACTTC. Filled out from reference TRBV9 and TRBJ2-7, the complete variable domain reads DSGVTQTPKHLITATGQRVTLRCSPRSGDLSVYWYQQSLDQGLQFLIQYYNGEERAKGNILERFSAQQFPDLHSELNLSSLELGDSALYFCASSPTGVITYEQYFGPGTRLTVT.

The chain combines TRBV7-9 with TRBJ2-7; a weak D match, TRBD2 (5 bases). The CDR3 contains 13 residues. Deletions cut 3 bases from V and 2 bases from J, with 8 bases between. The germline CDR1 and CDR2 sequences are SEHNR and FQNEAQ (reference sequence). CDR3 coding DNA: TGTGCCAGCAGCTTTCGGGGAGCCTACGAGCAGTACTTC. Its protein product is CASSFRGAYEQYF.

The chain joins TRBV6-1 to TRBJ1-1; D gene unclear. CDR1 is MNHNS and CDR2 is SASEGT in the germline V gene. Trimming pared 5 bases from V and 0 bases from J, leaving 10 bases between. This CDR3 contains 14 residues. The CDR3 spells CASSFLSMNTEAFF. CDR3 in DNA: TGTGCCAGCAGTTTCTTAAGCATGAACACTGAAGCTTTCTTT.

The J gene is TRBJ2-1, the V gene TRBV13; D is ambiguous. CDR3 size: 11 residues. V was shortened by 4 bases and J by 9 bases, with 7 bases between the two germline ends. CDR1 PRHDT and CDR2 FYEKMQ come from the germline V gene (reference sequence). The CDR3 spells CASSSLSEQFF. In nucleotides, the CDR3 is TGTGCCAGCAGCTCCCTATCTGAGCAGTTCTTC. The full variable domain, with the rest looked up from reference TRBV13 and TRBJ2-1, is AAGVIQSPRHLIKEKRETATLKCYPIPRHDTVYWYQQGPGQDPQFLISFYEKMQSDKGSIPDRFSAQQFSDYHSELNMSSLELGDSALYFCASSSLSEQFFGPGTRLTVL.

CDR3 DNA: TGTGCCAGCAGCTCAAGGGGGGGCGGGTCCTACGAGCAGTACTTC. Amino acid sequence: CASSSRGGGSYEQYF. The genes are TRBV7-9 and TRBJ2-7, with D perhaps TRBD2 (7 bases). Germline CDR1 is SEHNR and CDR2 is FQNEAQ (reference sequence). V was trimmed by 4 bases and J by 1 base, leaving 14 bases between them. This CDR3 has 15 amino acids.

CDR3 DNA sequence: TGTGCCAGCAGTGAAGATACTCGTAGCACAGATACGCAGTATTTT. It codes for CASSEDTRSTDTQYF. The chain has TRBV6-1 and TRBJ2-3; D remains unclear. V was shortened by 1 base and J by 0 bases, with 8 bases between the two germline ends. The germline V gene has CDR1 MNHNS and CDR2 SASEGT. The CDR3 sequence is 15 residues long.